Below are 16 T cell receptor beta chains sequenced from a single sample in a study of graft-versus-host responses after intestinal transplantation. Measured with immunoSEQ multiplex PCR; TCRdb has only the in-frame clones, and not every one. This sample has 98,000 or so clones, with around 88% found just once. Sequenced material: PBMCs, taken 255 days after intestinal transplant. The receptors were sampled from a human patient who received an intestinal transplant, so some T cells may come from the graft donor.

The chain has TRBV5-1 and TRBJ2-5; D ambiguous. Germline V CDR1 and CDR2: SGHRS, YFSETQ. This CDR3 contains 14 residues. V was trimmed by 0 bases and J by 1 base, leaving 7 bases between them. CDR3 sequence reads: CASSLEGFQETQYF. The CDR3 bases are TGCGCCAGCAGCTTGGAGGGTTTCCAAGAGACCCAGTACTTC.

The J gene is TRBJ1-6, the V gene TRBV6-6, with D tentatively TRBD1 (5 bases). CDR3 length: 12 amino acids. The ends were cut back, 4 bases at V and 9 bases at J, with 7 bases in the middle. The germline gives CDR1 MNHNY, CDR2 SVGAGI (reference sequence). CDR3 DNA sequence: TGTGCCAGCAGTTCTGGGACTTCACCCCTCCACTTT. This encodes CASSSGTSPLHF.

The V and J genes are TRBV2 and TRBJ2-1, with TRBD1 as a possible D gene (5 bases). This CDR3 has 12 residues. Germline CDR1 and CDR2: SNHLY and FYNNEI. V was shortened by 6 bases and J by 5 bases, with 8 bases between the two germline ends. This chain's CDR3 is CASSLQDNEQFF. CDR3 bases: TGTGCCAGCAGCTTACAGGACAATGAGCAGTTCTTC.

The J gene is TRBJ1-5, the V gene TRBV4-1; TRBD1 might be the D (5 bases). This CDR3 spans 13 amino acids. Per the germline V gene, CDR1 is MGHRA and CDR2 is YSYEKL. V lost 3 bases, J lost 4 bases, and 7 bases lay in between. CDR3 residues: CASSHAGNQPQHF. The CDR3 coding sequence is TGCGCCAGCAGCCATGCAGGGAATCAGCCCCAGCATTTT.

V is TRBV2 and J is TRBJ1-2; weak D call: TRBD1 (6 bases). Trimming shortened V by 3 bases and J by 9 bases, and 23 bases separated the two germline ends. The length of the CDR3 is 16 residues. The germline V gene has CDR1 SNHLY and CDR2 FYNNEI. As DNA, the CDR3 is TGTGCCAGCAGTGATGGGGCCTACACAGGGTCCGCCAGCTACACCTTC. It yields the protein CASSDGAYTGSASYTF.

The V gene is TRBV6-5, the J gene TRBJ1-2; possible D gene TRBD1, 6 bases. The CDR3 runs to 13 residues. Germline V CDR1 and CDR2: MNHEY, SVGAGI. The V end lost 5 bases, the J end lost 2 bases, and 9 bases lay between the germline ends. The CDR3 sequence: CASSPDRNYGYTF. In nucleotides, the CDR3 is TGTGCCAGCAGTCCCGACAGGAACTATGGCTACACCTTC.

The chain is built from TRBV29-1 and TRBJ1-1; D is unclear. Germline assignment: CDR1 SQVTM and CDR2 ANQGSEA. V was clipped by 7 bases and J by 4 bases, with 16 bases between them. The CDR3 has 13 amino acids. CDR3 sequence reads: CSAHWLGSTEAFF. The CDR3, as DNA: TGCAGCGCTCATTGGCTGGGTAGCACTGAAGCTTTCTTT.

This clone has just a few counts. J is TRBJ2-1 and V is TRBV10-3; 10 bases fit TRBD2. Germline V CDR1 and CDR2: ENHRY, SYGVKD. The CDR3 is 16 amino acids. The ends lost 2 bases at V and 9 bases at J; junction bases unmatched: 10. This CDR3 is CAISERVAGGKAEQFF. DNA for the CDR3: TGTGCCATCAGTGAGCGGGTAGCGGGAGGTAAGGCTGAGCAGTTCTTC.

Of note for this clone: An end of the junction differs from the germline gene, which may be a read error. The J gene is TRBJ1-5, the V gene TRBV6-5, with D hard to call. The length of the CDR3 is 13 residues. The V gene's germline CDR1 is MNHEY and CDR2 SVGAGI. CDR3 bases: TGTGCCAGCAGTTACTCGGGGAATCGGCCCCAGCATTTT. Amino acids: CASSYSGNRPQHF.

The V gene is TRBV11-1, the J gene TRBJ2-7; D is unclear. The CDR3 has 13 amino acids. Trimming stripped 1 base from V and 5 bases from J, with 9 bases between. The V gene's germline CDR1 is SGHAT and CDR2 FQDESV (reference sequence). CDR3 sequence (DNA): TGTGCCAGCAGCTTAGTGGGCGTCCACGAGCAGTACTTC. It codes for CASSLVGVHEQYF.

V and J are TRBV7-9 and TRBJ2-2; 7 bases line up with TRBD1. The CDR3 loop spans 16 amino acids. CDR1 and CDR2 (germline): SEHNR, FQNEAQ (reference sequence). V gave up 0 bases and J gave up 5 bases; unmatched junction bases: 6. This chain's CDR3 is CASSLATGLETGELFF. CDR3 nucleotides: TGTGCCAGCAGCTTAGCGACAGGGTTAGAGACCGGGGAGCTGTTTTTT.

This chain uses TRBV7-2 with TRBJ2-7; D remains ambiguous. This CDR3 has 13 residues. The V end lost 2 bases, the J end lost 0 bases, and 5 bases lay between the germline ends. CDR1 SGHTA and CDR2 FQGNSA come from the germline V gene. The CDR3 nucleotides read TGTGCCAGCAGCTTACCCCCCTCCTACGAGCAGTACTTC. The encoded protein is CASSLPPSYEQYF.

The genes are TRBV7-3 and TRBJ1-1, with 10 bases aligning to TRBD1. This CDR3 region has 13 residues. Germline V gene data show CDR1 as SGHTA and CDR2 as FQGTGA. Trimming took 5 bases from V and 7 from J; bases not matched to a gene: 4. This CDR3 is CASSPGTGVEAFF. The CDR3 DNA is TGTGCCAGCAGCCCCGGGACAGGGGTTGAAGCTTTCTTT.

The chain links TRBV11-2 to TRBJ2-3; D is perhaps TRBD2 (6 bases). Trimming took off 1 base at V and 6 bases at J, with 14 bases between the two ends. The CDR3 consists of 15 residues. Germline V gene sequence: CDR1 SGHAT, CDR2 FQNNGV. CDR3 bases: TGTGCCAGCAGCTTAGGATCGGGCGGAGGGGATACGCAGTATTTT. Its translation is CASSLGSGGGDTQYF.

Notes on this clone: This specimen includes other DNA sequences encoding the same CDR3. The chain employs TRBV19 and TRBJ1-1; D may be TRBD1 (5 bases). Trimming removed 2 bases from V and 1 base from J, with 11 bases in between. Per the germline V gene, CDR1 is LNHDA and CDR2 is SQIVND (reference sequence). This CDR3 contains 15 residues. The CDR3 sequence: CASSIRGQGNTEAFF. The CDR3 bases are TGTGCCAGTAGTATAAGGGGCCAGGGGAACACTGAAGCTTTCTTT.

This chain joins TRBV6-1 and TRBJ2-2, with TRBD1 matching 8 bases. Trimming at V came to 6 bases and at J to 4 bases, leaving 4 bases not matched to a gene. This CDR3 has 14 residues. The germline V gene encodes CDR1 MNHNS and CDR2 SASEGT. CDR3 bases: TGTGCCAGCAGGCGGACAGGGAGCACCGGGGAGCTGTTTTTT. It is translated as CASRRTGSTGELFF.